The sequence of this T cell receptor beta chain was determined in a study of T cell repertoires in aging, cancer and after chemotherapy. TCR beta rearrangements were amplified from peripheral blood genomic DNA. V was pared by 0 bases and J by 11 bases, with 16 bases between. The CDR3 sequence is 15 residues long. Per germline, CDR1 MNHEY and CDR2 SMNVEV (reference sequence). This clonotype is labeled medium-sized (0.01 to 0.1%). TRB rearrangements spanning V, D and J were amplified using mixed TRB-A/B primers. Via MiXCR, TCRdb re-called the multiplex PCR reads, giving one row per CDR3 protein. The data show over a thousand distinct CDR3 sequences, roughly a quarter seen once.

The V gene is TRBV27, the J gene TRBJ1-4; TRBD1 is a possible D gene (6 bases). The sequenced sample consisted of blood. The source is a human donor with a blood cancer. This chain's CDR3 is CASSLSWGGAGKLFF. In nucleotides, the CDR3 is TGTGCCAGCAGTTTATCTTGGGGGGGCGCGGGGAAACTGTTTTTT.